This TCR beta chain stems from a study of cytotoxic CD8 clonotypes in ibrutinib-treated CLL. Study-wide points: Public clonotypes, rarely seen, contracted or held steady on treatment. A rise in clonality was seen at ibrutinib response, and a fall back toward baseline was seen at progression.

Investigators sought sequencing depths of between 1 in 200,000 and 1 in 1 million T cells. Method: immunoSEQ multiplex PCR; TCRdb's copy keeps in-frame clones and lacks some. The sample contains about 85,000 clones, roughly 80% of which appear only once. Regarding this clone: What it recognizes is unknown.

This specimen consisted of PBMCs, obtained after 12 months of ibrutinib treatment. The sequence came from a human donor with chronic lymphocytic leukemia.

This chain's CDR3 is CASSFGSSSTDTQYF. The DNA of the CDR3 is TGTGCCAGCAGCTTTGGCAGTTCTAGCACAGATACGCAGTATTTT. The rearrangement uses TRBV5-4 and TRBJ2-3, with D uncertain. V gave up 2 bases and J gave up 0 bases, with 10 bases separating them. The CDR3 extends over 15 amino acids. CDR1 is SGHNT and CDR2 is YYREEE in the germline V gene (reference sequence).